This T cell receptor beta chain was obtained from a study of blood T cells in healthy people across ages (dated by TCRdb to between 2014 and 2016). Background for the entire study: In model experiments, template switching captured roughly one uniquely barcoded TCR beta cDNA molecule for every two T cells. The study measured age-related changes in TCR beta repertoire diversity using deep sequencing normalized with unique cDNA molecular identifiers. Four age groups were formed from the donors: young (average approximately 16 years), middle-aged (just under 40), aged (around 62) and long-lived (approximately 78). To avoid experimental bias, donors of different ages were distributed randomly across sequencing lanes. For two donors (one aged 18 to 30 and one aged 80 or older), the study analyzed two additional independent replicas of 1 million unique cDNA reads from the same blood draw.

The donors were roughly 40 Caucasian individuals from Russia, aged 6 to 90 years, who were systemically healthy. Around 10 milliliters of peripheral blood were drawn from each donor into EDTA-treated Vacutainer tubes. Ficoll-Paque density-gradient centrifugation was used to isolate PBMCs, with at least 6 million obtained per sample. Total RNA, at least 6 micrograms per sample, was extracted from PBMCs with Trizol reagent. Naive CD45RAhigh/CD27high T cell percentages were measured by flow cytometry on a PBMC aliquot from every donor. Note on this clonotype: This clone's antigen is unknown. No clone much larger than this one lies a single base away; base qualities are absent.

Overall results and qualifications from the work: Estimates of total diversity based on one million sequenced T cells were considered lower bounds and underestimates. Observed TCR beta diversity per million T cells fell roughly linearly with age, and a significant reduction was already apparent by age around 40. Because the CMV infection status of the donors was unknown, age-related changes in expanded clonotypes may potentially have been confounded. Because profiling used bulk unsorted PBMCs, naive and antigen-experienced compartments could not be compared conclusively. The long-lived group showed more naive CD4+ T cells, fewer expanded clones and increased TCR diversity than the aged group, suggesting age selection. The percentage of naive T cells measured by flow cytometry correlated strongly with observed TCR beta diversity.

To prepare the library, 5' RACE was applied. Sequenced on an Illumina HiSeq 2500. A second PCR of roughly 7 to 11 cycles was performed with a sample-barcoded 5' primer and a J-beta primer mix. Each TCR beta cDNA molecule received a unique molecular identifier from a template-switch 5' adaptor carrying 12 random nucleotides. Each sample yielded at least 2.5 million CDR3-containing paired-end reads. First-strand cDNA was synthesized from all RNA with the Mint cDNA synthesis kit, primed by a TRBC-specific oligonucleotide. All cDNA was treated with uracil-DNA glycosylase and then went through a first 18-cycle PCR with the universal primers M1SS and BC2_uni_R. Turning to the authors' computational methods: Normalization of each sample was performed by random selection of 1 million high-quality reads, each carrying a distinct molecular identifier. Instead of being binned into consensus sequences, reads that shared molecular identifiers were thrown out. MiTCR, with a Q25 quality threshold and the strictest error-elimination algorithm, was used for CDR3 identification, clonotype clustering and error correction. Lower-bound total TCR beta diversity was estimated with a nonparametric unseen species model using Euler transformation. TCRdb reanalyzed the raw reads on its own, using fastp at Q25 for trimming and MiXCR for clone calling, and kept in-frame beta chains. Rows with a matching CDR3 protein are joined into one entry that keeps the most common DNA and genes. The V and J calls shown here were made by TCRdb, not taken from the authors' results. In all, the sample holds 800,000 to 950,000 distinct CDR3 sequences, and about 36% of those were seen once. The top ten clones comprise under 15% of the sample.

Based on the germline V gene, the CDR1 and CDR2 sequences are SGHTA and FQGTGA. Its CDR3 holds 16 amino acids, cysteine through phenylalanine. CDR3 DNA is the only sequence kept; it has 48 bases, read in frame from the first base. V loses 3 bases at its end and J loses 5 bases; junction bases beyond the gene matches: 8. Sample: blood. The chain was built from TRBV7-3 and TRBJ2-2; the central 8 bases match TRBD2. This sequence originates from a man aged 18 to 30 in good health. The sequence in DNA is TGTGCCAGCAGCTTCGCCCCGGGACTAGTAACCGGGGAGCTGTTTTTT. This is translated as CASSFAPGLVTGELFF.